This is a list of T cell receptor beta chains from one sample in a study of OX40 agonist ivuxolimab in advanced cancers. Repertoires were generated with immunoSEQ multiplex PCR, while TCRdb's copy carries only in-frame clones and drops some. The sample comprises 10,000 to 15,000 clones, around 74% of which are singletons, and 32% rests with the top ten. The sequenced sample was CD4+ or CD8+ T cells sorted from blood, obtained in a trial of the OX40 agonist ivuxolimab. The receptor set was obtained from an adult with an advanced solid tumor such as melanoma, head and neck, liver or kidney cancer. Both conserved end residues are part of each CDR3. D genes are given only for firm matches. A clone size is listed for some rows: how often the clone was seen (once, few, many), or a class if it is expanded.

V: TRBV27; size: once; D: NA; J: TRBJ2-1; CDR3: CASSLGYEQFF; DNA: TGTGCCAGCAGTTTAGGTTATGAGCAGTTCTTC
V: TRBV30; size: NA; D: TRBD1; J: TRBJ2-7; CDR3: CAWNRGPYEQYF; DNA: TGTGCCTGGAACAGGGGGCCCTACGAGCAGTACTTC
V: TRBV5-6; size: NA; D: NA; J: TRBJ2-1; CDR3: CASSSYYNEQFF; DNA: TGTGCCAGCAGCTCATACTACAATGAGCAGTTCTTC
V: TRBV5-4; size: NA; D: NA; J: TRBJ2-5; CDR3: CASSPALGTEGETQYF; DNA: TGTGCCAGCAGCCCCGCTTTGGGAACCGAGGGAGAGACCCAGTACTTC
V: TRBV11-2; size: NA; D: NA; J: TRBJ1-1; CDR3: CASSLDLGAEAFF; DNA: TGTGCCAGCAGCTTAGATTTGGGAGCTGAAGCTTTCTTT
V: TRBV9; size: few; D: TRBD1; J: TRBJ1-1; CDR3: CASSWTGEGKAFF; DNA: TGTGCCAGCAGCTGGACAGGGGAGGGTAAAGCTTTCTTT
V: TRBV21-1; size: NA; D: NA; J: TRBJ2-3; CDR3: CASSDWPGTGGGGSITDTQYF; DNA: TGTGCCAGCAGCGACTGGCCCGGGACAGGGGGAGGTGGCTCCATCACAGATACGCAGTATTTT
V: TRBV10-2; size: few; D: TRBD2; J: TRBJ2-1; CDR3: CASMGTSGSNEQFF; DNA: TGCGCCAGCATGGGGACTAGCGGGAGCAATGAGCAGTTCTTC
V: TRBV30; size: NA; D: NA; J: TRBJ2-2; CDR3: CAWVGLSGSGELFF; DNA: TGTGCCTGGGTTGGACTCTCGGGGTCCGGGGAGCTGTTTTTT
V: TRBV15; size: NA; D: TRBD1; J: TRBJ2-7; CDR3: CATSQDRGYEQYF; DNA: TGTGCCACCAGCCAGGACAGGGGCTACGAGCAGTACTTC
V: TRBV19; size: NA; D: TRBD1; J: TRBJ2-3; CDR3: CASETGQGTDTQYF; DNA: TGTGCCAGTGAGACGGGACAGGGGACAGATACGCAGTATTTT
V: TRBV28; size: NA; D: NA; J: TRBJ2-7; CDR3: CASRFIGTSYEQYF; DNA: TGTGCCAGCAGATTCATCGGGACCTCCTACGAGCAGTACTTC
V: TRBV5-4; size: NA; D: NA; J: TRBJ1-1; CDR3: CASSLTTETGAFF; DNA: TGTGCCAGCAGCCTTACGACAGAGACGGGGGCTTTCTTT
V: TRBV4-1; size: NA; D: TRBD1; J: TRBJ2-7; CDR3: CASSQGTGDSSYEQYF; DNA: TGCGCCAGCAGCCAAGGGACAGGGGACTCCTCCTACGAGCAGTACTTC
V: TRBV19; size: NA; D: NA; J: TRBJ1-1; CDR3: CASTPQAGIMNTEAFF; DNA: TGTGCCAGTACCCCCCAGGCAGGGATAATGAACACTGAAGCTTTCTTT
V: TRBV5-1; size: NA; D: NA; J: TRBJ2-7; CDR3: CASSWGRGYEQYF; DNA: TGCGCCAGCAGCTGGGGGAGAGGGTACGAGCAGTACTTC
V: TRBV5-8; size: large; D: NA; J: TRBJ2-1; CDR3: CASSSLQGGDEQFF; DNA: TGTGCCAGCAGCTCCCTACAGGGAGGGGATGAGCAGTTCTTC